One and the same sample provided the 24 T cell receptor beta chains below, sequenced in a study of Graves' ophthalmopathy and Graves' hyperthyroidism. Investigators amplified TCR beta CDR3 regions from RNA transcripts. After a first-round RT-PCR with HTBI primers, a second-round multiplex PCR was run. Each CDR3 protein is one row after TCRdb ran MiXCR on the multiplex PCR reads. Of over a million distinct CDR3 sequences in the sample, 35% to 45% were seen once. Sequenced: peripheral blood or thyroid tissue (not recorded which). Receptor source: an adult man with Graves' hyperthyroidism.

In the case of this clonotype: This is likely a read error, given that the CDR3 carries no conserved phenylalanine or tryptophan at its end. The limits of the CDR3 on the DNA are not certain, so only TCRdb's listed CDR3 is given. The rearrangement links TRBV10-3 to TRBJ1-4; TRBD1 was called by the table and not checked on the DNA. The CDR3 length equals 17 residues, ends included. The germline V gene has CDR1 ENHRY and CDR2 SYGVKD. This CDR3 reads CAISDYGTVQETQYFGP.

The J gene is TRBJ2-7, the V gene TRBV29-1, with 8 bases identical to TRBD1. Germline lookup yields CDR1 SQVTM and CDR2 ANQGSEA. This CDR3 region has 14 residues. After removal of 7 bases from V and 2 bases from J, the junction contained 10 bases not matched to a gene. CDR3 amino acids: CSAQGGTGTYEQYF. CDR3 bases: TGCAGCGCCCAAGGGGGGACAGGCACCTACGAGCAGTACTTC.

This clonotype has a handful of counts. The chain uses TRBV13 and TRBJ2-7; D possibly matches TRBD1 or TRBD2 (5 bases each). Trimming shortened V by 0 bases and J by 2 bases, and 11 bases separated the two germline ends. Germline V gene data show CDR1 as PRHDT and CDR2 as FYEKMQ (reference sequence). The CDR3 loop spans 15 amino acids. This CDR3 reads CASSLGRDGAYEQYF. The CDR3 DNA is TGTGCCAGCAGCTTAGGCCGGGACGGAGCCTACGAGCAGTACTTC.

The V and J genes are TRBV6-5 and TRBJ2-7; 9 bases map to TRBD1. V was pared by 2 bases and J by 4 bases, with 9 bases of the junction left unmatched. Germline lookup yields CDR1 MNHEY and CDR2 SVGAGI. This CDR3 comprises 16 residues. CDR3 bases: TGTGCCAGCAGTTACCTCTCGACAGGGGGTGCGTACGAGCAGTACTTC. This codes for CASSYLSTGGAYEQYF.

This clonotype was seen at least ten times. The chain employs TRBV19 and TRBJ1-3; tentatively, D is TRBD1 (6 bases). The CDR3 is made up of 14 amino acids. Germline V lookup: CDR1 LNHDA, CDR2 SQIVND (reference sequence). Trimming left V 2 bases short and J 6 bases short, with 11 bases between. The CDR3 protein is CASSIRRGENTIYF. The CDR3 DNA reads TGTGCCAGTAGTATACGCAGGGGCGAAAACACCATATATTTT.

This clonotype was seen a few times. V and J are TRBV10-2 and TRBJ1-1; no clear D. CDR3 length equals 13 residues. The V end was cut by 8 bases, the J end by 0 bases, with 10 bases between. Germline V lookup: CDR1 WSHSY, CDR2 SAAADI. CDR3 loop: CASGQPMNTEAFF. The CDR3 nucleotides read TGCGCCAGCGGCCAACCAATGAACACTGAAGCTTTCTTT.

This clonotype was observed a handful of times. J is TRBJ1-2 and V is TRBV12-3 or TRBV12-4; 8 bases line up with TRBD1. The CDR3 extends over 15 amino acids. The J segment lost 3 bases and the V segment lost 6 bases, leaving 9 bases of the junction unmatched. The CDR3 DNA follows: TGTGCCAGCAGGTCCGGACAGGGACTATACTATGGCTACACCTTC. Amino acid sequence: CASRSGQGLYYGYTF.

The table lists this clonotype with many counts. V and J are TRBV9 and TRBJ1-2, with D maybe TRBD1 (5 bases). Per germline, CDR1 SGDLS and CDR2 YYNGEE. V lost 3 bases and J lost 4, with 28 bases in between. This CDR3 comprises 19 residues. The CDR3 region has the DNA TGTGCCAGCAGCGGTCCTCTCCTATCCGGGACCCATCTTGTCTATGGCTACACCTTC. Amino acids: CASSGPLLSGTHLVYGYTF. The full variable domain, its missing parts supplied by reference TRBV9 and TRBJ1-2, is DSGVTQTPKHLITATGQRVTLRCSPRSGDLSVYWYQQSLDQGLQFLIQYYNGEERAKGNILERFSAQQFPDLHSELNLSSLELGDSALYFCASSGPLLSGTHLVYGYTFGSGTRLTVV.

The table lists this clonotype with many counts. The chain joins TRBV4-3 to TRBJ1-4, with D perhaps TRBD1 (6 bases). The V gene lost 5 bases and the J gene lost 2 bases, with 9 bases spanning the gap. This CDR3 has 14 amino acids. Germline CDR1 LGHNA, CDR2 YSLEER. In nucleotides, the CDR3 is TGCGCCAGCAGCGAGGGGGACACTAATGAAAAACTGTTTTTT. Translating it yields CASSEGDTNEKLFF.

In regard to this clonotype: The CDR3 does not close with the conserved phenylalanine or tryptophan, likely indicating a read error. The chain employs TRBV12-3 or TRBV12-4 and TRBJ2-7, with 7 bases that match TRBD1. The ends lost 10 bases at V and 4 bases at J; junction bases unmatched: 10. CDR3 length: 13 residues. The DNA for the CDR3 is TGTGCCACCAGGCGGACAGGTTATTACGAGCAGTACTGC. Protein product: CATRRTGYYEQYC.

The chain is built from TRBV5-1 and TRBJ1-1; D is possibly TRBD1 (6 bases). Trimming shortened V by 3 bases and J by 4 bases, and 16 bases separated the two germline ends. CDR3 length equals 15 residues. Germline CDR1 SGHRS, CDR2 YFSETQ. The CDR3, as DNA: TGCGCCAGCAGCTCGGGTGGACAGACGGGCACTGAAGCTTTCTTT. Its translation: CASSSGGQTGTEAFF.

This clonotype appeared a single time. One base away lies a much larger clone, so this may be a sequencing read error. This sequence joins TRBV20-1 and TRBJ2-5; 7 bases match TRBD1. In germline, CDR1 is DFQATT, CDR2 SNEGSKA (reference sequence). CDR3 length: 12 amino acids. The CDR3 reads CSASGTEEIQYF. The CDR3 bases are TGCAGTGCTTCCGGGACAGAAGAGATCCAGTACTTC.

This clonotype has ten or more counts. The chain is built from TRBV29-1 and TRBJ2-7; D possibly corresponds to TRBD2 (5 bases). The germline V gene encodes CDR1 SQVTM and CDR2 ANQGSEA. V was clipped by 7 bases and J by 4 bases, with 17 bases between them. The CDR3 has 13 residues. CDR3 amino acids: CSAVHDYKYEQYF. Written as DNA, the CDR3 is TGCAGCGCCGTACACGACTACAAGTACGAGCAGTACTTC.

This clonotype showed up just a few times. The rearrangement links TRBV27 to TRBJ2-7, with D unresolved. With 3 bases removed from V and 4 bases from J, the gap between germline ends came to 13 bases. Germline loops: CDR1 MNHEY, CDR2 SMNVEV (reference sequence). The CDR3 covers 14 residues. Here the CDR3 DNA reads TGTGCCAGCAGTTTTAGTCTGGGAACTTACGAGCAGTACTTC. It translates to CASSFSLGTYEQYF.

This clonotype has at least ten counts. The rearrangement joins TRBV5-1 to TRBJ1-5, with D possibly matching TRBD1 (5 bases). Germline V gene sequence: CDR1 SGHRS, CDR2 YFSETQ. The length of the CDR3 is 15 residues. V was clipped by 0 bases and J by 3 bases, with 10 bases between them. CDR3 in amino acids: CASSLADSLNQPQHF. CDR3 sequence (DNA): TGCGCCAGCAGCTTGGCCGACAGTCTCAATCAGCCCCAGCATTTT. The full variable domain, rest sourced from reference TRBV5-1 and TRBJ1-5, is KAGVTQTPRYLIKTRGQQVTLSCSPISGHRSVSWYQQTPGQGLQFLFEYFSETQRNKGNFPGRFSGRQFSNSRSEMNVSTLELGDSALYLCASSLADSLNQPQHFGDGTRLSIL.

V and J are TRBV20-1 and TRBJ2-7; weak D call: TRBD1 (6 bases). Trimming removed 1 base from V and 2 bases from J, with 12 bases in between. In germline, CDR1 is DFQATT, CDR2 SNEGSKA (reference sequence). This CDR3 is built from 14 residues. The DNA of the CDR3 is TGCAGTGCTAGAGTCGAGACAGGCACCTACGAGCAGTACTTC. This sequence encodes CSARVETGTYEQYF.

V and J are TRBV7-2 and TRBJ1-2; no clear D. V shed 3 bases and J shed 4 bases, with 15 bases lying between them. The CDR3 loop spans 15 amino acids. Germline CDR1 SGHTA, CDR2 FQGNSA. CDR3 sequence reads: CASSFAGEEGYGYTF. CDR3 coding DNA: TGTGCCAGCAGCTTTGCCGGGGAGGAGGGCTATGGCTACACCTTC.

The CDR3 reads CASSSPGPGANVLTF. In DNA form, the CDR3 reads TGTGCCAGTAGTTCGCCGGGACCTGGGGCCAACGTCCTGACTTTC. V gene TRBV19 combines with J gene TRBJ2-6; the D gene could be TRBD1 or TRBD2 (5 bases each). Germline V gene lookup returns CDR1 LNHDA and CDR2 SQIVND (reference sequence). The CDR3 has 15 amino acids. Trimming removed 5 bases from V and 2 bases from J, with 10 bases in between.

This clonotype was detected ten times or more. V and J are TRBV7-2 and TRBJ2-5, with 7 nucleotides matching TRBD2. Germline CDR1 is SGHTA and CDR2 is FQGNSA. J lost 1 base, V lost 1 base, and 3 bases had no gene match. This CDR3 is built from 15 residues. CDR3 sequence reads: CASSLVTSTQETQYF. Here the CDR3 DNA reads TGTGCCAGCAGCTTAGTGACTAGCACCCAAGAGACCCAGTACTTC.

The genes are TRBV5-1 and TRBJ2-2; tentative D call: TRBD2 (5 bases). V shed 2 bases and J shed 5 bases, with 13 bases lying between them. The CDR3 sequence is 15 residues long. Germline V lookup: CDR1 SGHRS, CDR2 YFSETQ. The CDR3 DNA follows: TGCGCCAGCAGCTTAAACACCGGAGGTACCGGGGAGCTGTTTTTT. Protein product: CASSLNTGGTGELFF.

This clonotype was recorded many times. The chain uses TRBV29-1 and TRBJ1-2; D is unclear. V was clipped by 1 base and J by 4 bases, with 13 bases between them. Looked up from germline, CDR1 is SQVTM and CDR2 is ANQGSEA. CDR3 length: 14 amino acids. For the CDR3, the DNA is TGCAGCGTTGAAGTAGGGAGAAATCGCTATGGCTACACCTTC. It specifies CSVEVGRNRYGYTF.

V gene TRBV20-1 combines with J gene TRBJ2-2; 8 nucleotides agree with TRBD2. The CDR3 extends over 15 amino acids. V gave up 6 bases and J gave up 4 bases; unmatched junction bases: 10. Germline-derived CDR1 and CDR2 are DFQATT and SNEGSKA (reference sequence). CDR3 loop: CSAPSGGYSTGELFF. The CDR3 region has the DNA TGCAGTGCCCCATCGGGGGGGTACAGCACCGGGGAGCTGTTTTTT.

This clonotype has at least ten counts. The chain employs TRBV12-3 or TRBV12-4 and TRBJ1-5, with no clear D. This CDR3 region has 13 residues. Trimming removed 3 bases at V and 5 bases at J, with 8 bases between. The CDR3 sequence is CASSFQAYQPQHF. In DNA form, the CDR3 reads TGTGCCAGCAGTTTTCAGGCCTATCAGCCCCAGCATTTT.

The sample holds a few counts of this clonotype. This sequence joins TRBV20-1 and TRBJ2-5, with D possibly matching TRBD2 (5 bases). The CDR3 is made up of 11 amino acids. Germline-derived CDR1 and CDR2 are DFQATT and SNEGSKA (reference sequence). Trimming pared 6 bases from V and 3 bases from J, leaving 8 bases between. CDR3 region: CSASSEETQYF. DNA of the CDR3: TGCAGTGCCAGTAGCGAAGAGACCCAGTACTTC.